The 8 T cell receptor beta chains in this list originate from one sample, sequenced in a study of molecular identifiers for immune sequencing clone quantification. TCRdb redid the calling of the PCR reads with MiXCR, one entry per CDR3 protein. The profile covers hundreds of thousands of distinct CDR3 sequences, with around 25% appearing a single time and 0.6% to 0.9% taken by the ten largest. Sequencing used naive CD8+ T cells from blood, with Jurkat cell RNA spiked in. As for subset: FACS-sorted CD8+CD4-CCR7+CD45RA+ naive T cells. These receptors all come from a human donor in good health. Some libraries in this study had Jurkat cell RNA spiked in.

This clonotype was detected many times. The gene calls are TRBV14 and TRBJ2-7, with D possibly being TRBD2 (6 bases). The V gene lost 5 bases and the J gene lost 0 bases, with 11 bases spanning the gap. Germline CDR1 is SGHDN and CDR2 is FVKESK. This CDR3 has 14 residues. The CDR3 protein is CASSSGLLSYEQYF. As DNA, the CDR3 is TGTGCCAGCAGCTCGGGACTCCTCTCCTACGAGCAGTACTTC. The variable domain in full, with the rest retrieved from reference TRBV14 and TRBJ2-7, is EAGVTQFPSHSVIEKGQTVTLRCDPISGHDNLYWYRRVMGKEIKFLLHFVKESKQDESGMPNNRFLAERTGGTYSTLKVQPAELEDSGVYFCASSSGLLSYEQYFGPGTRLTVT.

This clonotype appeared once. A much more abundant neighbour one base away suggests this may be a read error. The J gene is TRBJ2-7, the V gene TRBV12-3 or TRBV12-4, with a possible D match to TRBD1 (6 bases). V lost 6 bases and J lost 6, with 15 bases in between. The CDR3 length is 13 residues. The CDR3 nucleotides read TGTGCCAGCAGCCCGCAGGGGCTGTGCGAGCAGTACTTC. As protein: CASSPQGLCEQYF.

This clonotype occurred many times. The chain has TRBV20-1 and TRBJ2-7; D not certain. CDR1 and CDR2 (germline): DFQATT, SNEGSKA (reference sequence). The CDR3 runs to 15 residues. The germline V and J ends were trimmed by 0 bases and 0 bases, with 12 bases remaining between them. Here the CDR3 reads CSARDRDTSSYEQYF. The CDR3 nucleotides are TGCAGTGCTAGAGATAGGGATACGAGCTCCTACGAGCAGTACTTC.

Comment on this clonotype: The junction departs from the called germline gene at one end, perhaps through a read error. The rearrangement uses TRBV30 and TRBJ2-7; possibly TRBD1 for D (5 bases). This CDR3 region has 15 residues. CDR1 GTSNPN and CDR2 SVGIG come from the germline V gene (reference sequence). The CDR3 loop is CGWTLTEPGSYEQYF. The CDR3 DNA sequence: TGTGGCTGGACATTGACAGAGCCTGGCTCCTACGAGCAGTACTTC.

This clonotype was detected a few times. V gene TRBV7-9 combines with J gene TRBJ2-3; TRBD1 matches at 12 bases. This CDR3 spans 17 amino acids. The V gene end was trimmed by 5 bases and the J gene end by 8 bases; junction bases not matched to a gene: 14. Germline V lookup: CDR1 SEHNR, CDR2 FQNEAQ (reference sequence). CDR3 loop: CASSPRYRDRGLVTQYF. CDR3 coding DNA: TGTGCCAGCAGCCCCAGATACCGGGACAGGGGGCTCGTTACGCAGTATTTT.

Comments on this clonotype: This may arise from a read error, as a much more abundant clone is one base away. This chain links TRBV2 with TRBJ2-7; D gene uncertain. V lost 6 bases to trimming and J lost 2 bases, with 17 bases between them. CDR1 is SNHLY, CDR2 FYNNEI, per germline. This CDR3 has 15 amino acids. For the CDR3, the DNA is TGTGCCAGCAGAACGGCGCCCGCCTCGCCCTACGAGCAGTACTTC. As protein: CASRTAPASPYEQYF.

The V gene is TRBV9, the J gene TRBJ2-5, with TRBD2 identical over 12 bases. The V gene's germline CDR1 is SGDLS and CDR2 YYNGEE. The CDR3 is 14 amino acids. V lost 3 bases, J lost 4 bases, and 1 base stayed unmatched. CDR3 amino acids: CASSGGLAGETQYF. For the CDR3, the DNA is TGTGCCAGCAGCGGGGGACTAGCGGGAGAGACCCAGTACTTC.

This clonotype was seen only a few times. The J gene is TRBJ1-2, the V gene TRBV28; tentative D call: TRBD1 (5 bases). Trimming took 6 bases from V and 4 from J, leaving 27 bases between them. Germline V gives CDR1 MDHEN, CDR2 SYDVKM. The CDR3 length is 18 residues. As DNA, the CDR3 is TGTGCCAGCAGAGTTAGGGACCCCGGGGCCCTGGGGCCCTATGGCTACACCTTC. Amino acid sequence: CASRVRDPGALGPYGYTF.